This TCR beta chain was identified in a study of OX40 agonist ivuxolimab in advanced cancers. Whole-study results and caveats: More expanded clones were seen, on average, in CD8+ T cells than in CD4+. By week 6 at 0.1 to 3.0 mg/kg, blood CD4+ and CD8+ T cells had expanded clonally. Expanded peripheral T cell antigen specificity was not determined.

V was cut by 3 bases and J by 6 bases, with 17 bases left in between. CDR1 is SEHNR and CDR2 is FQNEAQ in the germline V gene (reference sequence). The CDR3 length is 15 residues. Sequenced by immunoSEQ multiplex PCR; TCRdb stores in-frame clones only, minus some. Of under 100,000 clones listed, roughly 80% are singletons. Details on this clone: The antigen is not known.

The chain employs TRBV7-9 and TRBJ1-1; tentatively, D is TRBD1 (5 bases). The receptor was isolated from an adult with an advanced solid tumor such as melanoma, head and neck, liver or kidney cancer. The sequencing here drew on CD4+ or CD8+ T cells sorted from blood, taken in a trial of the OX40 agonist ivuxolimab. The DNA for the CDR3 is TGTGCCAGCAGCTTTTATAGGACACTTAACGCTGAAGCTTTCTTT. This translates into CASSFYRTLNAEAFF.